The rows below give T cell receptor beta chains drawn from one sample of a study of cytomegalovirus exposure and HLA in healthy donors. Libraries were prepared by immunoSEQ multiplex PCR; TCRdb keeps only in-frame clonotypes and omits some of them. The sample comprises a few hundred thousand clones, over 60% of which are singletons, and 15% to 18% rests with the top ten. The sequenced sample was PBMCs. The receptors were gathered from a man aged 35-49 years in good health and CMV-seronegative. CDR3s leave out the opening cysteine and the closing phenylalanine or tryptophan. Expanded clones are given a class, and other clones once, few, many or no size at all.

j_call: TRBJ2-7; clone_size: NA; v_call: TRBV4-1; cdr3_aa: ASSPPPAGHYEQY
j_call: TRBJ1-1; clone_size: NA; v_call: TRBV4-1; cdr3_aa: ASSQPGENTEAF
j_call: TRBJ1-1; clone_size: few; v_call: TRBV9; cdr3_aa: ASSGGTMNTEAF
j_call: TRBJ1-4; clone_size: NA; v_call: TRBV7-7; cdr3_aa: ASSLGGTGGEKLF
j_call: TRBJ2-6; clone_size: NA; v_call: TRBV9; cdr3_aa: ASSGTTGGGANVLT
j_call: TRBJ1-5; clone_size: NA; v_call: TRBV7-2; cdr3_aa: ASSYGPGTSNQPQH
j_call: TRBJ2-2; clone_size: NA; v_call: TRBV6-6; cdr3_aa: ASTVGGANTGELF
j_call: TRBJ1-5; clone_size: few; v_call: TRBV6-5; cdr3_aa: ASSLRVDQPQH
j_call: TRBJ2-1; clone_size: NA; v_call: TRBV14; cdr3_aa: ASSPLGLANNEQF
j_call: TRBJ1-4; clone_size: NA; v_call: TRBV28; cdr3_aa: ASSSGGAATNEKLF
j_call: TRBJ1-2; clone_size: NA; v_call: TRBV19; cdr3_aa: ASRDSGLGYT
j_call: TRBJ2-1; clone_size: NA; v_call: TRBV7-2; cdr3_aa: ASSLSGQANEQF
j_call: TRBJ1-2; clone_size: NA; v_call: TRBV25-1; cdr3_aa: ASSSWYGYT
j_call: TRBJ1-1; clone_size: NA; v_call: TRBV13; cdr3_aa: ASSLDRAAF
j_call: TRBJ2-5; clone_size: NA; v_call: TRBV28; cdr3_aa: ASTDDRGPQETQY
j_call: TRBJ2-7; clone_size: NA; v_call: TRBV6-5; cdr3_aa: ASRSTSGGDEQY
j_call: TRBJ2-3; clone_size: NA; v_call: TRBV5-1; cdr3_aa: ASSLGTGMDTQY
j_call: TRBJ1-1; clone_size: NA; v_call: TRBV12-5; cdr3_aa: ASGLSPGWRKNTEAF
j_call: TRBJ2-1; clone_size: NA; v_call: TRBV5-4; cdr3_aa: ASSRPPDNEQF
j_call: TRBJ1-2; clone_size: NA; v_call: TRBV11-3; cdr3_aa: ASSFGGYGYT
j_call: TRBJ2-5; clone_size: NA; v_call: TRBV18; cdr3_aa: ASSPNWGGGETQY
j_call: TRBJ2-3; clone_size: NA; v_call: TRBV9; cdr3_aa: ASSPSGGSRTDTQY